These T cell receptor beta chains were read from a single sample in a study of cytomegalovirus exposure and HLA in healthy donors. Measured with immunoSEQ multiplex PCR; TCRdb has only the in-frame clones, and not every one. The data contain 150,000 to 200,000 clones, 86% of them singletons. The sequencing input was PBMCs. The receptors originated from a woman younger than 30 in good health and CMV-seronegative. Both conserved end residues are part of each CDR3. Each record gives: CDR3 protein, V gene, D gene, CDR3 length. D genes are given only for firm matches.

CASSLGGTGEQYF TRBV7-8 TRBD1 13
CASSITGLTYEQYF TRBV19 NA 14
CASSKDRGLSYEQYF TRBV2 TRBD2 15
CASSSLTGPNQPQHF TRBV7-8 NA 15
CASSLGDSLSDTQYF TRBV7-7 NA 15
CASSPPRDSSYNEQFF TRBV5-1 NA 16
CSVEGVPTPAGRDYGYTF TRBV29-1 NA 18
CASSATFGLGAKNIQYF TRBV25-1 NA 17
CASSPDRLTSEQYF TRBV7-9 NA 14
CASSWVEGNSPLHF TRBV5-1 NA 14
CASRNMDRDRTEAFF TRBV19 TRBD1 15
CVSSRDSGVSGANVLTF TRBV30 TRBD2 17
CASSFSGIRDSPLHF TRBV28 NA 15
CASITGGLTKNIQYF TRBV6-4 TRBD1 15
CASSSGLNTEAFF TRBV19 NA 13
CASSPAPQHIYEQYF TRBV7-6 NA 15
CASNSYDNEQFF TRBV5-1 NA 12
CASGLLGGASYEQYF TRBV12-5 NA 15
CASSLGLAVWDEQFF TRBV5-1 TRBD2 15
CAISGSSTSTDTQYF TRBV10-3 NA 15
CASSQDSGRGIYGYTF TRBV4-1 NA 16
CASSLGLAGQETQYF TRBV5-4 TRBD2 15
CASSAPSDRVVYGYTF TRBV28 TRBD1 16
CASSYSVLYNEQFF TRBV6-5 NA 14
CASSSKTGAGGYEQYF TRBV7-8 TRBD1 16
CASSFRLQGPYNEQFF TRBV28 NA 16
CASSRQGADAEAFF TRBV6-5 TRBD1 14
CASSSGTSGGTDTQYF TRBV5-1 TRBD2 16
CASTTTQGVGETQYF TRBV2 TRBD1 15
CASSRDRVVTGELFF TRBV6-5 TRBD1 15
CASSLGLAFQETQYF TRBV5-1 TRBD2 15
CASELVGAKHF TRBV6-1 NA 11
CASSPHSEQFF TRBV7-2 NA 11
CASSMTGGKVGNQPQHF TRBV19 TRBD1 17
CASSTNSHRDRVRDTQYF TRBV7-9 TRBD1 18
CASSLAIPSLGYEQFF TRBV7-7 NA 16
CASSLSVRTGVTNEKLFF TRBV5-1 TRBD1 18
CASSSTGGVYGYTF TRBV6-5 TRBD1 14
CASSSDQGPGELFF TRBV7-2 NA 14
CASSLGTSGSDEQFF TRBV7-7 TRBD2 15
CASSQISGVYYGYTF TRBV4-1 NA 15
CASSYRGKADTQYF TRBV2 TRBD1 14
CASSSTPEVFTEAFF TRBV6-5 NA 15
CASSEYEGNTEAFF TRBV6-1 NA 14
CASSLWGQLNEQYF TRBV27 TRBD1 14
CASSLALDQPQHF TRBV5-5 NA 13